This entry is about one T cell receptor (beta chain). No cognate antigen has been identified for it. Base quality data are lacking; no much larger clone is found one base away. This sample was included in a study of blood T cells in healthy people across ages (dated by TCRdb to between 2014 and 2016). Describing the broader study: In model experiments, template switching captured about one uniquely barcoded TCR beta cDNA molecule for every two T cells. To track age-related changes in TCR beta repertoire diversity, the study relied on deep sequencing normalized with unique cDNA molecular identifiers. The donors were divided into four age groups: young (average approximately 15 years), middle-aged (approximately 39), aged (approximately 64) and long-lived (82). Donors of different ages were randomly distributed across sequencing lanes to avoid experimental bias. Using the same blood draw, the study looked at two additional independent replicas of 1 million unique cDNA reads for two donors, one aged 18 to 30 and the other aged 80 or older. Here is what the overall study found, with its caveats: Because the CMV infection status of the donors was unknown, age-related changes in expanded clonotypes may potentially have been confounded. The percentage of naive T cells measured by flow cytometry correlated strongly with observed TCR beta diversity. Total diversity estimates from one million sequenced T cells were considered lower bounds and underestimates. The long-lived group showed more naive CD4+ T cells, fewer expanded clones and increased TCR diversity than the aged group, suggesting age selection. As age increased, observed TCR beta diversity per million T cells dropped in a roughly linear way, and a significant reduction was already evident by age 40. Since profiling was done on bulk unsorted PBMCs, naive and antigen-experienced compartments could not be conclusively compared.

Library preparation used 5' RACE. The instrument given in TCRdb is Illumina HiSeq 2500. The second PCR ran for roughly 6 to 11 cycles and used a J-beta primer mix along with a sample-barcoded 5' primer. A unique molecular identifier was introduced onto each TCR beta cDNA molecule by a template-switch 5' adaptor carrying 12 random nucleotides. Each sample yielded at least 2.5 million CDR3-containing paired-end reads. All of the RNA was converted into first-strand cDNA using the Mint cDNA synthesis kit, with a TRBC-specific oligonucleotide serving as the primer. Following uracil-DNA glycosylase treatment, all cDNA underwent a first 18-cycle PCR with the universal primers M1SS and BC2_uni_R. For the original study's pipeline: Each sample was normalized by randomly selecting 1 million high-quality reads, each carrying a distinct molecular identifier. Reads sharing molecular identifiers were discarded rather than binned into consensus sequences. MiTCR, with a Q25 quality threshold and the strictest error-elimination algorithm, was used for CDR3 identification, clonotype clustering and error correction. A nonparametric unseen species model with Euler transformation was used to estimate lower-bound total TCR beta diversity. The raw public reads went through TCRdb reprocessing: fastp at Q25, MiXCR clone calling, in-frame beta chains kept. CDR3 protein duplicates are merged, each entry listing the most common genes and DNA. The authors' filters were not applied to this entry. For this sample there are approximately 690,000 distinct CDR3 sequences; under 65% appear just once. 30% to 45% of the sample rests with the top ten.

The CDR3 holds 13 amino acids from the cysteine to the phenylalanine. CDR3 DNA is the only sequence kept; it has 39 bases, read in frame from the first base. Systemically healthy Caucasian individuals from Russia, around 38 in total and aged roughly 6 to 95 years, were included as donors. Around 10 milliliters of peripheral blood were collected from each donor into EDTA-treated Vacutainer tubes. Ficoll-Paque density-gradient centrifugation was used to isolate PBMCs, with at least 7 million per sample. Trizol reagent was used to extract total RNA from PBMCs, with at least 5.5 micrograms per sample. For every donor, an aliquot of PBMCs went through flow cytometry to measure the percentages of naive CD45RAhigh/CD27high T cells.

Sample: blood. The origin of this receptor is a man aged 55 to 70 in good health. The sequence is built from TRBV21-1 and TRBJ2-7; TRBD1 is the table's D call and was not checked against the DNA. TRBV21-1 is labeled a pseudogene. The nucleotide sequence is TGTGCCAGCAGCAAAGGGACAGACTACGAGCAGTACTTC. This codes for CASSKGTDYEQYF.